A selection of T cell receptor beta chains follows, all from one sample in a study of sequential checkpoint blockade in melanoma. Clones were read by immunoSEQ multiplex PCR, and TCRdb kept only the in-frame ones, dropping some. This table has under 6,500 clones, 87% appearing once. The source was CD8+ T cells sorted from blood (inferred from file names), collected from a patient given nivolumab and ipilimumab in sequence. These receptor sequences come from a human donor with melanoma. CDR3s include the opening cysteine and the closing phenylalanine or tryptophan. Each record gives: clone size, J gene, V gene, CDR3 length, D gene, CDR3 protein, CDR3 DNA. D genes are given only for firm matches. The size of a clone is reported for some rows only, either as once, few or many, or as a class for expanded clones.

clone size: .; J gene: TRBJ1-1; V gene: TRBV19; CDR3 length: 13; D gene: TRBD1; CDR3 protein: CASSPTGYTEAFF; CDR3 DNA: TGTGCCAGTAGCCCGACAGGGTACACTGAAGCTTTCTTT
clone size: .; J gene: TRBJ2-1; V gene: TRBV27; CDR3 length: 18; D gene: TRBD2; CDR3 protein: CASSTGLAGGSNYNEQFF; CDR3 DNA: TGTGCCAGCAGTACCGGACTAGCGGGAGGTTCGAACTACAATGAGCAGTTCTTC
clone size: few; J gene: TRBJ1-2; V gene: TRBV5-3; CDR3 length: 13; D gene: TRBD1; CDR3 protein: CASRIGQGEGYTF; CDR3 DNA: TGTGCCAGCAGAATCGGACAGGGGGAAGGCTACACCTTC
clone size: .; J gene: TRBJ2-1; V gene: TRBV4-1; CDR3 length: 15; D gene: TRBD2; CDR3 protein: CASSQVWGGGNEQFF; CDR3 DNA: TGCGCCAGCAGCCAAGTGTGGGGGGGTGGGAATGAGCAGTTCTTC
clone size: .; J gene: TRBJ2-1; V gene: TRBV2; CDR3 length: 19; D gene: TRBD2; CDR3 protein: CASSEMGALAGKYYNEQFF; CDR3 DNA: TGTGCCAGCAGTGAAATGGGGGCCCTAGCGGGAAAATATTACAATGAGCAGTTCTTC
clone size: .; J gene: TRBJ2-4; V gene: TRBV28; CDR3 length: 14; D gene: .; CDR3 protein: CASSSYDGENIQYF; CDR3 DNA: TGTGCCAGCAGTTCGTACGACGGAGAAAACATTCAGTACTTC
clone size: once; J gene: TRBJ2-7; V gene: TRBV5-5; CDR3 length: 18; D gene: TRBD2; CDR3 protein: CASSYLAGAGDGSYEQYF; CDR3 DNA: TGTGCCAGCAGCTATTTAGCGGGAGCGGGAGATGGGAGCTACGAGCAGTACTTC
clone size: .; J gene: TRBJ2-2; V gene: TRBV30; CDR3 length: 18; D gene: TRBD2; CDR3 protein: CAWSDRGAGGPDTGELFF; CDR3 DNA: TGTGCCTGGAGTGACCGTGGAGCGGGAGGGCCGGACACCGGGGAGCTGTTTTTT
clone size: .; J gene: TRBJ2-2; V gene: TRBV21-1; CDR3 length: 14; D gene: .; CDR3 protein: CANLTGGRRGELFF; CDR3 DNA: TGTGCCAACCTGACAGGGGGCAGGCGCGGGGAGCTGTTTTTT
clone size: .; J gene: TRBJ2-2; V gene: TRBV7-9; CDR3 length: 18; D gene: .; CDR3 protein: CASSSSFGLDSDTGELFF; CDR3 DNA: TGTGCCAGCAGCTCATCCTTCGGCTTGGACAGCGACACCGGGGAGCTGTTTTTT
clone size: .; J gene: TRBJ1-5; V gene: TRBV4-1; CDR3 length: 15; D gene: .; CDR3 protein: CASSQVRGANQPQHF; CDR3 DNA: TGCGCCAGCAGCCAAGTTCGCGGGGCAAATCAGCCCCAGCATTTT
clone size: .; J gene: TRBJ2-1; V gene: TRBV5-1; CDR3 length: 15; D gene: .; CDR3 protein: CASSLKGGLYNEQFF; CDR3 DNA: TGCGCCAGCAGCTTGAAGGGGGGGTTATACAATGAGCAGTTCTTC
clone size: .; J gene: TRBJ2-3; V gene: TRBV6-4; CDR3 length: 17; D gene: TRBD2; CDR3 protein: CASSPDSGSGSTDTQYF; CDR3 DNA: TGTGCCAGCAGCCCCGACTCTGGTAGCGGGAGCACAGATACGCAGTATTTT
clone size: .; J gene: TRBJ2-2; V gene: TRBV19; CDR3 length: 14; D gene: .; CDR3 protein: CASSPRTVGGELFF; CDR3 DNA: TGTGCCAGTAGTCCCCGGACTGTTGGCGGGGAGCTGTTTTTT
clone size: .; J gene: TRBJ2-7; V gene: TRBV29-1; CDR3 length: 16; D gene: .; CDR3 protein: CSARFGGARAGPYQYF; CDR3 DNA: TGCAGCGCCCGATTTGGGGGGGCCCGCGCAGGGCCCTACCAGTACTTC
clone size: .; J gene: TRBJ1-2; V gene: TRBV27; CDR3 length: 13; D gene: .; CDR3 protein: CASSQTPRQGYTF; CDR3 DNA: TGTGCCAGCAGTCAGACGCCGCGACAAGGCTACACCTTC
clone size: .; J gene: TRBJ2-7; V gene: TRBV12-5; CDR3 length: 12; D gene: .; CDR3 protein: CASAHGSYEQYF; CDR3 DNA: TGTGCTAGTGCCCACGGCTCCTACGAGCAGTACTTC
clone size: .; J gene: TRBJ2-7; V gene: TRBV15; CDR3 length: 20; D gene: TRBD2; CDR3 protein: CATSRDRRAGGPINFYEQYF; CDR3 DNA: TGTGCCACCAGCAGAGATCGCAGAGCGGGAGGGCCCATAAACTTCTACGAGCAGTACTTC
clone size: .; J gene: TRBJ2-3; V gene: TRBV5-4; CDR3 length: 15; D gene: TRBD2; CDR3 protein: CASSLGGGSADTQYF; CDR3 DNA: TGTGCCAGCAGCTTGGGTGGCGGGAGTGCAGATACGCAGTATTTT
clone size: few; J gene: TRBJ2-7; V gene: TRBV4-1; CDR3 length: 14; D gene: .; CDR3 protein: CASSQTGQGHEQYF; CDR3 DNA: TGCGCCAGCAGCCAAACCGGGCAGGGCCACGAGCAGTACTTC
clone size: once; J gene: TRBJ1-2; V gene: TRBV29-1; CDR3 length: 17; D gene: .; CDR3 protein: CSVELPISDSRGYGYTF; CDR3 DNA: TGCAGCGTTGAACTTCCCATCTCGGACAGCAGGGGCTATGGCTACACCTTC
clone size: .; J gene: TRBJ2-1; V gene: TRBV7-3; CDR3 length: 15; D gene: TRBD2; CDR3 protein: CASSLLAGGTTEQFF; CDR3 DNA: TGTGCCAGCAGCTTATTAGCGGGAGGTACCACCGAGCAGTTCTTC
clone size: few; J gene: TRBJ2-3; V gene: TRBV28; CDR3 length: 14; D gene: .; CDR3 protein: CASRTVGGTDTQYF; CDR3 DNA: TGTGCCAGCAGGACAGTAGGGGGCACAGATACGCAGTATTTT
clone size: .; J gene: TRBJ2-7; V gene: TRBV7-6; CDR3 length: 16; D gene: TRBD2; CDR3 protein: CASSRTSGRALHEQYF; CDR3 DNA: TGTGCCAGCAGCCGCACTAGCGGGAGGGCTCTCCACGAGCAGTACTTC
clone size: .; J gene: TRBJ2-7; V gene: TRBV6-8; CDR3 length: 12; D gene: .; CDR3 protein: CAPREIPYEQYF; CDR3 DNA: TGTGCCCCCAGGGAAATTCCCTACGAGCAGTACTTC
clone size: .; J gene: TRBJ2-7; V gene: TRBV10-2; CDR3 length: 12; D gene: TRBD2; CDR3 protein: CATGTSAYEQYF; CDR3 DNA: TGCGCCACGGGGACTAGCGCATACGAGCAGTACTTC
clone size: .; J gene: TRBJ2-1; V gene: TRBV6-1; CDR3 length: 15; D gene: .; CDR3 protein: CASSVGGDPYNEQFF; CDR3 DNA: TGTGCCAGCAGTGTGGGGGGAGACCCCTACAATGAGCAGTTCTTC
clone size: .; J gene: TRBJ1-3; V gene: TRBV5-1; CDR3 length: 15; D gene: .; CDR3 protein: CASSLDGGVGNTIYF; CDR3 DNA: TGCGCCAGCAGCTTGGATGGGGGCGTCGGAAACACCATATATTTT
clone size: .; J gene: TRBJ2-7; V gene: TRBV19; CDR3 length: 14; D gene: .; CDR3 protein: CASSIGGGYYEQYF; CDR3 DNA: TGTGCCAGTAGTATAGGGGGGGGCTACTACGAGCAGTACTTC
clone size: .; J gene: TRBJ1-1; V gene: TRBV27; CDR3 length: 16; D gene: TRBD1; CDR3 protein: CASSPLQGGFGTEAFF; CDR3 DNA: TGTGCCAGCAGTCCATTACAGGGGGGCTTTGGGACTGAAGCTTTCTTT
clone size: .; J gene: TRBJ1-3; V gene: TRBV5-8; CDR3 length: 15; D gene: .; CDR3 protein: CASSSEGSSGNTIYF; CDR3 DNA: TGTGCCAGCAGCTCGGAGGGCAGCTCTGGAAACACCATATATTTT
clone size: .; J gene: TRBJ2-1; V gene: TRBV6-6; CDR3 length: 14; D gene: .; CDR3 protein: CASSYLYRANEQFF; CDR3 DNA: TGTGCCAGCAGTTACCTCTACAGAGCCAATGAGCAGTTCTTC
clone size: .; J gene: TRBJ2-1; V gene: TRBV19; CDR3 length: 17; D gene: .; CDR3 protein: CASPGTPGGSSYNEQFF; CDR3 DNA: TGTGCCAGTCCCGGGACACCAGGGGGGAGCTCCTACAATGAGCAGTTCTTC
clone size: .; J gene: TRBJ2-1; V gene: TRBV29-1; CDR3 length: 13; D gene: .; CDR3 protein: CSVEGLGSYEQFF; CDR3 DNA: TGCAGCGTTGAAGGGCTAGGTTCTTATGAGCAGTTCTTC
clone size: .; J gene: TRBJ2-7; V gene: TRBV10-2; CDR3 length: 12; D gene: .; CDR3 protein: CASTAGTYEQYF; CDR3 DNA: TGCGCCAGCACGGCAGGGACCTACGAGCAGTACTTC
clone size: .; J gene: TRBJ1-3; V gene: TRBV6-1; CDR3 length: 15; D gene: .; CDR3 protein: CASSSGLASGNTIYF; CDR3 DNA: TGTGCCAGCAGTTCGGGACTCGCCTCTGGAAACACCATATATTTT
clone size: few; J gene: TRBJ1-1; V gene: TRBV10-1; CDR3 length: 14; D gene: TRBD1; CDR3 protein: CASRDRGPNTEAFF; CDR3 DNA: TGCGCCAGCAGGGACAGGGGACCCAACACTGAAGCTTTCTTT
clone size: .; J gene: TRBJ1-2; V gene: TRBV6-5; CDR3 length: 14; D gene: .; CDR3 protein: CASSHQGGRYGYTF; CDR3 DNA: TGTGCCAGCAGTCACCAGGGAGGGCGTTATGGCTACACCTTC
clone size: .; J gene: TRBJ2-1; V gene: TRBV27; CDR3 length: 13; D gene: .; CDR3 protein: CASSSGSYNEQFF; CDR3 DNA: TGTGCCAGCAGTTCCGGCTCCTACAATGAGCAGTTCTTC
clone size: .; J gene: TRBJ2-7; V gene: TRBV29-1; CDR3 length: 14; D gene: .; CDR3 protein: CSVAEGQFIYEQYF; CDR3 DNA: TGCAGCGTTGCGGAAGGACAGTTCATTTACGAGCAGTACTTC
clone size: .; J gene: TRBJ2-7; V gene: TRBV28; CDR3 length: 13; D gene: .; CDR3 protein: CASTPQGSYEQYF; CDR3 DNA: TGTGCCAGCACCCCCCAGGGATCCTACGAGCAGTACTTC
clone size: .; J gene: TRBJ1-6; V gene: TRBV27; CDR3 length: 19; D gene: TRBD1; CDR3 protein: CASSLFGTGGVTYNSPLHF; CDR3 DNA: TGTGCCAGCAGTTTGTTCGGGACAGGGGGAGTAACCTATAATTCACCCCTCCACTTT
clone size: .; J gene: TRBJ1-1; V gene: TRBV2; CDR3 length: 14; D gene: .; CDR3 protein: CASSKRTVNTEAFF; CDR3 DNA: TGTGCCAGCAGCAAACGGACAGTAAACACTGAAGCTTTCTTT
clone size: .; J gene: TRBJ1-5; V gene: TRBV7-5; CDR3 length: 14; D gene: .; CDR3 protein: CASSIGQKEQPQHF; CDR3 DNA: TGTGCCAGCAGCATTGGACAGAAAGAACAGCCCCAGCATTTT
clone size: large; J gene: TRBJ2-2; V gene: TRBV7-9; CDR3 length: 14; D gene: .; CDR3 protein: CASSSTRSAGELFF; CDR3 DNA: TGTGCCAGCAGCTCTACTAGGTCTGCCGGGGAGCTGTTTTTT
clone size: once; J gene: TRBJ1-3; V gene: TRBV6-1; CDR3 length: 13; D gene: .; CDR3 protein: CASSGDYRGAGTF; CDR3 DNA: TGTGCCAGCAGTGGGGACTACAGAGGGGCAGGGACTTTT
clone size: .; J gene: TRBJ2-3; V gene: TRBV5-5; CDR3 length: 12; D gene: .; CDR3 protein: CASSLNPDTQYF; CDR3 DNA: TGTGCCAGCAGCCTAAATCCAGATACGCAGTATTTT
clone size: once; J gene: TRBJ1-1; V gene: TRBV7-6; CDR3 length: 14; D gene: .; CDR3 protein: CASSLGRSRTEAFF; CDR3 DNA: TGTGCCAGCAGCCTCGGTCGGTCTAGGACTGAAGCTTTCTTT